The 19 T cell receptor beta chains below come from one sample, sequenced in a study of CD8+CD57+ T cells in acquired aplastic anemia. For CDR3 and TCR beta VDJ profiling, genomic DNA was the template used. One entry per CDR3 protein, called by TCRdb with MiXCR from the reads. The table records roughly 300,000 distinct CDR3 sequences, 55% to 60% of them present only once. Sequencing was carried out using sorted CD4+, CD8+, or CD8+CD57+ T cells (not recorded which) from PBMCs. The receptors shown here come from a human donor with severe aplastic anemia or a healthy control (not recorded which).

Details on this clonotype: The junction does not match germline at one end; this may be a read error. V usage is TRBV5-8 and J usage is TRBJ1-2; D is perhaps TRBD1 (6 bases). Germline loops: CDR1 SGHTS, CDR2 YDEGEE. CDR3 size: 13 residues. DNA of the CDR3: TGCGCCAGCAGCTTGACAGGAGGGCATGGCTACACCTTC. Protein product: CASSLTGGHGYTF.

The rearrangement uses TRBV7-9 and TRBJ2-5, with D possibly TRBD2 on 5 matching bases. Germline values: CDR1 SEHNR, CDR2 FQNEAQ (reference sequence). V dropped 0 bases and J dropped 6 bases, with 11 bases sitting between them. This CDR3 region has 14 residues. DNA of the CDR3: TGTGCCAGCAGCTTAGCGACACGGAGGAAGACCCAGTACTTC. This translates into CASSLATRRKTQYF.

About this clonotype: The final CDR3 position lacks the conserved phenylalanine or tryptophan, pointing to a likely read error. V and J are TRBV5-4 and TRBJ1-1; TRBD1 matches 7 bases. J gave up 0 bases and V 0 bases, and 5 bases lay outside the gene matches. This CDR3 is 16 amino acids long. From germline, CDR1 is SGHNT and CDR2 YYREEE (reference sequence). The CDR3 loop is CASSLGQGSMNTEAFL. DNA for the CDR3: TGTGCCAGCAGCTTGGGACAGGGATCCATGAACACTGAAGCTTTCCTT.

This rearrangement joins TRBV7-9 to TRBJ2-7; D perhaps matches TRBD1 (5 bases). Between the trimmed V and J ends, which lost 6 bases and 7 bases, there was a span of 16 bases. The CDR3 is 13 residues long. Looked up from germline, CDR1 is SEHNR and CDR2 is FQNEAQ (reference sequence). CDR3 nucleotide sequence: TGTGCCAGCAGTCCAACAGGAACCGGGGAGCAGTACTTC. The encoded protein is CASSPTGTGEQYF.

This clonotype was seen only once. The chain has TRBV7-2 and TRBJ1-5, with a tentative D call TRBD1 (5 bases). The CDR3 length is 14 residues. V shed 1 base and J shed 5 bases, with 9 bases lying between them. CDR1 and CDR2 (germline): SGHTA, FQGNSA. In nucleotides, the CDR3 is TGTGCCAGCAGCTTAGGCAGGGCCGATCAGCCCCAGCATTTT. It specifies CASSLGRADQPQHF.

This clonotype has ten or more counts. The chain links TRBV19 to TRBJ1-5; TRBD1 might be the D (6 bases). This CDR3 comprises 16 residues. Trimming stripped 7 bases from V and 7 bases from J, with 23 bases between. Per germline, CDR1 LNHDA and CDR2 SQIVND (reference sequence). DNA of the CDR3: TGTGCCAGTACGAGGGAGGGGGGTAGGTATAGACAGCCCCAGCATTTT. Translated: CASTREGGRYRQPQHF.

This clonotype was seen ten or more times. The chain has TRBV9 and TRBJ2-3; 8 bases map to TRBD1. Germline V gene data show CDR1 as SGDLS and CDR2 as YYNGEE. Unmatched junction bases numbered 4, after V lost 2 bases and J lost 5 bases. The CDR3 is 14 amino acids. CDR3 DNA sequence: TGTGCCAGCAGCGTTGACAGGGGATTAGATACGCAGTATTTT. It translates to CASSVDRGLDTQYF.

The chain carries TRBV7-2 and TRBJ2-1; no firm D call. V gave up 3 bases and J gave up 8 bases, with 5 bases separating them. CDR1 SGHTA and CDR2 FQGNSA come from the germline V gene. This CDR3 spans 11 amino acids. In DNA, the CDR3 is TGTGCCAGCAGCTTCTCGCATGAGCAGTTCTTC. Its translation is CASSFSHEQFF.

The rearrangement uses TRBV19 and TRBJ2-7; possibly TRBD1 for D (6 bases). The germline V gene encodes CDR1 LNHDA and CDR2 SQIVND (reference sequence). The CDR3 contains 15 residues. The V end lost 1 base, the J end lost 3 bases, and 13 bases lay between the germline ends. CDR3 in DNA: TGTGCCAGTAGTATAGGGGACACCGGTCACTACGAGCAGTACTTC. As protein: CASSIGDTGHYEQYF.

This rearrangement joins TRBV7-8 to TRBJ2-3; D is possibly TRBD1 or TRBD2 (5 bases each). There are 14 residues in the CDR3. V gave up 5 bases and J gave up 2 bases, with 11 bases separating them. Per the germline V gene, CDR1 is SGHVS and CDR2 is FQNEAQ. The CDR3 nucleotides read TGTGCCAGCAGCCCGGGGACCTACACAGATACGCAGTATTTT. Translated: CASSPGTYTDTQYF.

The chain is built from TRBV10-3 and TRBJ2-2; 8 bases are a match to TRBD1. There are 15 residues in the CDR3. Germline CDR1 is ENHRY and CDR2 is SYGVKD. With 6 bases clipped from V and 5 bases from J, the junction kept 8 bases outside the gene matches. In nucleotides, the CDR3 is TGTGCCATCAGCCCCGGACAGGGTGGAACCGGGGAGCTGTTTTTT. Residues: CAISPGQGGTGELFF.

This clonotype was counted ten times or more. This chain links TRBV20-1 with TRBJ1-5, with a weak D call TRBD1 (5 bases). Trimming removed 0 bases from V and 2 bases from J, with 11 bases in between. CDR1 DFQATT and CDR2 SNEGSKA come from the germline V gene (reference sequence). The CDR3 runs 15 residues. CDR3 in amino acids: CSARDWGLGNQPQHF. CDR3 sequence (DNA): TGCAGTGCTAGAGATTGGGGGTTAGGCAATCAGCCCCAGCATTTT.

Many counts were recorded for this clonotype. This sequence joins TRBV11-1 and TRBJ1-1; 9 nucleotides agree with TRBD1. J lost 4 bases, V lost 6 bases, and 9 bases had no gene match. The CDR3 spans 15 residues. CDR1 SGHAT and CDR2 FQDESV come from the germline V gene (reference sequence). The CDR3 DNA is TGTGCCAGCAGACGGTTACAGGGGGCTCTCACTGAAGCTTTCTTT. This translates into CASRRLQGALTEAFF.

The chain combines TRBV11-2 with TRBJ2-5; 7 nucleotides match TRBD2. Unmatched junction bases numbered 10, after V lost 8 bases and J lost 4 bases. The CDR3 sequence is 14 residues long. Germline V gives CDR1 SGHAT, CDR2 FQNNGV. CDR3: CASRGDGWGETQYF. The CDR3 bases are TGTGCCAGCCGGGGGGACGGATGGGGAGAGACCCAGTACTTC.

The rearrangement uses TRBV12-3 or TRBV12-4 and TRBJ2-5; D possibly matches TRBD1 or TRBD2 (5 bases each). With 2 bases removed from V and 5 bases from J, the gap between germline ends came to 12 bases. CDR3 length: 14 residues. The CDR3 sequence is CASSLYRGSETQYF. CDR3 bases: TGTGCCAGCAGTTTATATCGGGGCTCCGAGACCCAGTACTTC.

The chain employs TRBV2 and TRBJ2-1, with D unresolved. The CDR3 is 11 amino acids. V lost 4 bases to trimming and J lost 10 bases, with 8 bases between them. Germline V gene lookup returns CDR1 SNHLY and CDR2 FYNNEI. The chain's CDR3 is CASSVTYEQFF. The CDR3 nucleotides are TGTGCCAGCAGTGTCACGTACGAGCAGTTCTTC.

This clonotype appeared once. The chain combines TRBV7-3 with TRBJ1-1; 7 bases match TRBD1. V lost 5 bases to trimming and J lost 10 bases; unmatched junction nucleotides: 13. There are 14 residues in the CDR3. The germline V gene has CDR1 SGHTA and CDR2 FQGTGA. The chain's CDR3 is CASSPGRGQVGAFF. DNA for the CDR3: TGTGCCAGCAGCCCCGGGAGGGGGCAGGTGGGAGCTTTCTTT. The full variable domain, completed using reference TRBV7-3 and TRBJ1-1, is GAGVSQTPSNKVTEKGKYVELRCDPISGHTALYWYRQSLGQGPEFLIYFQGTGAADDSGLPNDRFFAVRPEGSVSTLKIQRTERGDSAVYLCASSPGRGQVGAFFGQGTRLTVV.

This CDR3 reads CSARTSGYNEAFF. DNA of the CDR3: TGCAGTGCTCGGACTAGCGGTTACAATGAAGCTTTCTTT. The chain employs TRBV20-1 and TRBJ1-1, with D unresolved. The CDR3 is made up of 13 amino acids. The V gene's germline CDR1 is DFQATT and CDR2 SNEGSKA (reference sequence). Trimming pared 5 bases from V and 7 bases from J, leaving 17 bases between.

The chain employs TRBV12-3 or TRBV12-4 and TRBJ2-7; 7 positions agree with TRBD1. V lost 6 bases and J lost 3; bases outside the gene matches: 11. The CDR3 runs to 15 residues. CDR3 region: CASSLGQATLYEQYF. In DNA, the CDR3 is TGTGCCAGCAGCCTCGGACAGGCCACACTCTACGAGCAGTACTTC.